Below are 17 T cell receptor beta chains sequenced from a single sample in a study of cytomegalovirus exposure and HLA in healthy donors (dated by TCRdb to the late 2010s). The library relied on the immunoSEQ multiplex PCR assay. The multiplex PCR relied on a mix of 60 forward primers for TCR Vbeta segments and 13 reverse primers for TCR Jbeta segments. Held by TCRdb, this immuneACCESS table contains in-frame sequences only and omits some clones. Under half of the omission traces to an unresolved V gene where checked; the cause of the rest is unknown. The sample table shows about 150,000 clones, and around 72% are seen once. The ten largest clonotypes hold 2.5% to 3.5% of the sample. The material sequenced was PBMCs. The receptor set was obtained from a woman between 50 and 59 years old in good health and CMV-seropositive.

This clone was observed once. The chain links TRBV28 to TRBJ1-1, with 8 bases matching TRBD1. With V trimmed by 6 bases and J by 1 base, 7 bases remained unmatched. Germline V lookup: CDR1 MDHEN, CDR2 SYDVKM. The length of the CDR3 is 15 residues. The CDR3 here is CASRSTGTGNTEAFF. DNA for the CDR3: TGTGCCAGCAGATCCACCGGGACAGGGAACACTGAAGCTTTCTTT.

The V and J genes are TRBV9 and TRBJ2-7; D remains unclear. The CDR3 sequence is 14 residues long. CDR1 is SGDLS, CDR2 YYNGEE, per germline. CDR3 sequence: CAFFKQKAAYEQYF. The CDR3 bases are TGTGCTTTTTTCAAGCAGAAGGCGGCATACGAGCAGTACTTC.

There are a few counts of this clone. The V gene is TRBV9, the J gene TRBJ2-7; D not resolved. Trimming cost V 8 bases and J 0 bases, with 21 bases left between them. This CDR3 is 16 amino acids long. Germline assignment: CDR1 SGDLS and CDR2 YYNGEE. The CDR3 loop is CASPRPILGGSYEQYF. The CDR3 DNA reads as TGTGCCAGTCCCCGACCCATTTTAGGCGGCTCCTACGAGCAGTACTTC.

The V call is TRBV2, the J call TRBJ1-5; D unclear. Germline-derived CDR1 and CDR2 are SNHLY and FYNNEI. This CDR3 spans 14 amino acids. The V gene lost 5 bases and the J gene lost 2 bases, with 10 bases spanning the gap. Here the CDR3 reads CASSLGVGNQPQHF. CDR3 nucleotide sequence: TGTGCCAGCAGTCTAGGAGTCGGCAATCAGCCCCAGCATTTT.

This clone was picked up one time. The rearrangement links TRBV14 to TRBJ2-1, with 10 bases identical to TRBD2. The V segment lost 4 bases and the J segment 4 bases; nucleotides outside the gene matches: 10. This CDR3 is built from 17 residues. Germline V gene lookup returns CDR1 SGHDN and CDR2 FVKESK. CDR3 DNA sequence: TGTGCCAGCAGCCCACTAGCGGGGAGGGGGTCTTACAATGAGCAGTTCTTC. Residues: CASSPLAGRGSYNEQFF.

The CDR3 nucleotides are TGCGCCAGCAGCTTGGGACAGGGTCCCTACAATGAGCAGTTCTTC. Translated: CASSLGQGPYNEQFF. The rearrangement uses TRBV5-1 and TRBJ2-1, with 7 bases fitting TRBD1. V gave up 0 bases and J gave up 2 bases; unmatched junction bases: 2. Germline V gene lookup returns CDR1 SGHRS and CDR2 YFSETQ. CDR3 size: 15 residues.

The chain combines TRBV30 with TRBJ1-1; tentative D call: TRBD1 (6 bases). This CDR3 is built from 14 residues. V was shortened by 1 base and J by 1 base, with 10 bases between the two germline ends. CDR1 is GTSNPN and CDR2 is SVGIG in the germline V gene (reference sequence). The CDR3 loop reads CAWSEGGANTEAFF. CDR3 nucleotide sequence: TGTGCCTGGAGTGAGGGGGGGGCGAACACTGAAGCTTTCTTT.

The rearrangement uses TRBV19 and TRBJ1-1; D gene unclear. In germline, CDR1 is LNHDA, CDR2 SQIVND (reference sequence). The CDR3 runs to 13 residues. The ends were cut back, 3 bases at V and 0 bases at J, with 5 bases in the middle. Here the CDR3 DNA reads TGTGCCAGTAGTATCGAGATGAACACTGAAGCTTTCTTT. This translates into CASSIEMNTEAFF.

V is TRBV7-2 and J is TRBJ1-1; 8 nucleotides align to TRBD1. Trimming at V came to 1 base and at J to 11 bases, leaving 6 bases not matched to a gene. CDR1 and CDR2 from the germline V gene are SGHTA and FQGNSA. The CDR3 runs 13 residues. CDR3 sequence: CASSLGADRDAFF. The CDR3 nucleotides read TGTGCCAGCAGCTTAGGGGCGGACAGGGACGCTTTCTTT.

This chain links TRBV19 with TRBJ1-4; D remains ambiguous. Deletions cut 8 bases from V and 2 bases from J, with 15 bases between. The CDR3 extends over 15 amino acids. Germline V gives CDR1 LNHDA, CDR2 SQIVND (reference sequence). The CDR3 region is CASSIGGETNEKLFF. For the CDR3, the DNA is TGTGCCAGTTCTATAGGCGGGGAGACTAATGAAAAACTGTTTTTT.

The rearrangement joins TRBV15 to TRBJ2-1; 8 bases line up with TRBD2. Germline assignment: CDR1 LNHNV and CDR2 YYDKDF (reference sequence). CDR3 length equals 14 residues. V shed 0 bases, J shed 9 bases, and the junction held 4 bases outside the gene matches. DNA for the CDR3: TGTGCCACCAGCAGAGATCGGCGGGAGGCTGAGCAGTTCTTC. Residues: CATSRDRREAEQFF.

The chain uses TRBV30 and TRBJ2-1, with D uncertain. The CDR3 is made up of 12 amino acids. The germline CDR1 and CDR2 sequences are GTSNPN and SVGIG (reference sequence). Trimming removed 1 base from V and 9 bases from J, with 10 bases in between. CDR3: CAWSGDTGEQFF. CDR3 in DNA: TGTGCCTGGAGTGGTGATACCGGTGAGCAGTTCTTC.

V usage is TRBV5-6 and J usage is TRBJ2-7; the match to TRBD2 covers 12 bases. CDR1 and CDR2 from the germline V gene are SGHDT and YYEEEE. The V gene end was trimmed by 2 bases and the J gene end by 6 bases; junction bases not matched to a gene: 6. The CDR3 length is 15 residues. The CDR3 spells CASSFLGLAGREQYF. CDR3 nucleotide sequence: TGTGCCAGCAGCTTCCTCGGACTAGCGGGACGCGAGCAGTACTTC. The full variable domain, with the rest looked up from reference TRBV5-6 and TRBJ2-7, is DAGVTQSPTHLIKTRGQQVTLRCSPKSGHDTVSWYQQALGQGPQFIFQYYEEEERQRGNFPDRFSGHQFPNYSSELNVNALLLGDSALYLCASSFLGLAGREQYFGPGTRLTVT.

Concerning this clone: Other DNA variants within this sample encode the same CDR3. CDR3 region: CASSLYMNTEAFF. The DNA for the CDR3 is TGTGCCAGCAGCTTGTACATGAACACTGAAGCTTTCTTT. J is TRBJ1-1 and V is TRBV11-3, with unresolved D. This CDR3 is 13 amino acids long. Germline values: CDR1 SGHNT, CDR2 YENEEA. The V gene lost 3 bases and the J gene lost 0 bases, with 5 bases spanning the gap.

The rearrangement joins TRBV9 to TRBJ2-7, with TRBD1 matching over 7 bases. The CDR3 has 15 residues. V lost 0 bases, J lost 0 bases, and 3 bases stayed unmatched. Germline assignment: CDR1 SGDLS and CDR2 YYNGEE. CDR3 sequence reads: CASSVATGVSYEQYF. For the CDR3, the DNA is TGTGCCAGCAGCGTAGCAACAGGGGTCTCCTACGAGCAGTACTTC.

The chain is built from TRBV6-5 and TRBJ1-6; TRBD1 matches at 7 bases. The germline gives CDR1 MNHEY, CDR2 SVGAGI. This CDR3 contains 13 residues. V was pared by 5 bases and J by 11 bases, with 6 bases of the junction left unmatched. The CDR3, as DNA: TGTGCCAGCAGTAGACCAGGGGGTACACCCCTCCACTTT. It translates to CASSRPGGTPLHF.

This CDR3 is CASVYEGTYEQYF. The CDR3 nucleotides read TGCGCCAGCGTCTACGAGGGAACCTACGAGCAGTACTTC. This rearrangement joins TRBV5-1 to TRBJ2-7; the D gene is possibly TRBD2 (5 bases). CDR3 size: 13 residues. Germline loops: CDR1 SGHRS, CDR2 YFSETQ. Between the trimmed V and J ends, which lost 7 bases and 2 bases, there was a span of 13 bases.